Below, 24 T cell receptor beta chains from the same sample are listed, as sequenced in a study of shared clonotypes between healthy human individuals. Using immunoSEQ multiplex PCR, the repertoire was profiled, and TCRdb retains in-frame clones only, with some absent. The sample consists of nearly 750,000 clones, 55% to 75% of them appearing once. The source material was memory CD4+ T cells sorted from blood. Regarding subset: CD45RA-negative fraction. The receptors originated from a woman in her twenties or thirties in good health.

This chain uses TRBV6-6 with TRBJ2-5; 7 nucleotides line up with TRBD1. This CDR3 is built from 14 residues. Trimming took 6 bases from V and 3 from J; bases not matched to a gene: 7. Germline V gene lookup returns CDR1 MNHNY and CDR2 SVGAGI (reference sequence). In DNA, the CDR3 is TGTGCCAGCAGGGGGACAGACGGAAAAGAGACCCAGTACTTC. It specifies CASRGTDGKETQYF.

This chain uses TRBV7-2 with TRBJ2-1, with D tentatively TRBD1 (5 bases). The germline gives CDR1 SGHTA, CDR2 FQGNSA. The CDR3 totals 12 residues. Deletions cut 5 bases from V and 16 bases from J, with 18 bases between. The CDR3 sequence: CASSRSGRVDFF. The CDR3 DNA reads as TGTGCCAGCAGCCGCTCGGGCAGGGTGGACTTCTTC.

The V gene is TRBV5-6, the J gene TRBJ2-1, with 11 bases that match TRBD2. This CDR3 is built from 19 residues. In germline, CDR1 is SGHDT, CDR2 YYEEEE. J was trimmed by 2 bases and V by 0 bases; bases with no gene match: 10. The CDR3 DNA reads TGTGCCAGCAGCTTGGATGGGCTAGCGGGAGGTCGGGCCTACAATGAGCAGTTCTTC. Translating gives CASSLDGLAGGRAYNEQFF.

V and J are TRBV10-3 and TRBJ1-1; perhaps TRBD1 as D (5 bases). Trimming cost V 10 bases and J 2 bases, with 14 bases left between them. Germline V gives CDR1 ENHRY, CDR2 SYGVKD. This CDR3 spans 13 amino acids. DNA of the CDR3: TGTGCCACGGAGGGGAATGATAACACTGAAGCTTTCTTT. It is translated as CATEGNDNTEAFF.

There are a few counts of this clone. The V gene is TRBV6-5, the J gene TRBJ1-2; a weak D match, TRBD1 (5 bases). The germline CDR1 and CDR2 sequences are MNHEY and SVGAGI. This CDR3 is built from 15 residues. Trimming removed 0 bases from V and 4 bases from J, with 12 bases in between. The DNA for the CDR3 is TGTGCCAGCAGTTACTCCCCGGGCCAGGGCTATGGCTACACCTTC. Its translation: CASSYSPGQGYGYTF.

V gene TRBV7-2 combines with J gene TRBJ2-5; a weak D match, TRBD2 (5 bases). The DNA end is a closer match to TRBJ2-7, so the J assignment may be wrong. CDR3 length: 14 residues. The germline V gene encodes CDR1 SGHTA and CDR2 FQGNSA. CDR3 coding DNA: TGTGCCAGCAGCTTAGCGCGCAGTAGCGACGAGCAGTACTTC. Translating gives CASSLARSSDEQYF.

The J gene is TRBJ2-1, the V gene TRBV4-1, with D unclear. Germline values: CDR1 MGHRA, CDR2 YSYEKL. The ends were cut back, 0 bases at V and 2 bases at J, with 14 bases in the middle. The CDR3 runs to 17 residues. The CDR3 reads CASSQDLRRKTYNEQFF. The CDR3 DNA follows: TGCGCCAGCAGCCAAGATCTGCGGCGGAAAACCTACAATGAGCAGTTCTTC.

The chain carries TRBV11-2 and TRBJ2-1; tentatively, D is TRBD2 (5 bases). CDR1 and CDR2 from the germline V gene are SGHAT and FQNNGV. V was clipped by 5 bases and J by 7 bases, with 12 bases between them. The CDR3 consists of 13 residues. Here the CDR3 DNA reads TGTGCCAGCAGCGACCGGGGTCGGAATGAGCAGTTCTTC. Its translation is CASSDRGRNEQFF. Filled out from reference TRBV11-2 and TRBJ2-1, the complete variable domain reads EAGVAQSPRYKIIEKRQSVAFWCNPISGHATLYWYQQILGQGPKLLIQFQNNGVVDDSQLPKDRFSAERLKGVDSTLKIQPAKLEDSAVYLCASSDRGRNEQFFGPGTRLTVL.

V and J are TRBV30 and TRBJ1-3; 8 nucleotides match TRBD1. CDR1 GTSNPN and CDR2 SVGIG come from the germline V gene (reference sequence). The CDR3 spans 16 residues. V shed 2 bases, J shed 9 bases, and the junction held 15 bases outside the gene matches. The CDR3 spells CAWSPYRGIMATTIYF. Here the CDR3 DNA reads TGTGCCTGGAGTCCTTACAGGGGGATCATGGCAACCACCATATATTTT. The whole variable domain, filled in from reference TRBV30 and TRBJ1-3, reads SQTIHQWPATLVQPVGSPLSLECTVEGTSNPNLYWYRQAAGRGLQLLFYSVGIGQISSEVPQNLSASRPQDRQFILSSKKLLLSDSGFYLCAWSPYRGIMATTIYFGEGSWLTVV.

This clone showed up just once. Written as DNA, the CDR3 is TGTGCCAGCCAGCTCTCCGATAGGGAGCAGTACTTC. Its translation: CASQLSDREQYF. V is TRBV28 and J is TRBJ2-7; D is ambiguous. Germline CDR1 and CDR2: MDHEN and SYDVKM. Trimming removed 8 bases from V and 7 bases from J, with 15 bases in between. The CDR3 is made up of 12 amino acids.

The chain links TRBV10-2 to TRBJ2-7; TRBD2 matches 15 bases. V lost 6 bases, J lost 3 bases, and 6 bases stayed unmatched. The CDR3 is 16 residues long. In germline, CDR1 is WSHSY, CDR2 SAAADI. This CDR3 is CASRGLAGGVGYEQYF. CDR3 DNA: TGCGCCAGCAGAGGACTAGCGGGAGGGGTGGGCTACGAGCAGTACTTC.

This clone showed up just a few times. Here the CDR3 DNA reads TGTGCCAGTAGTAATATAGCGGGAGGGCATGTGAATACGCAGTATTTT. Translated: CASSNIAGGHVNTQYF. This chain joins TRBV19 and TRBJ2-3; TRBD2 agrees at 11 bases. The length of the CDR3 is 16 residues. Germline CDR1 is LNHDA and CDR2 is SQIVND (reference sequence). V lost 4 bases to trimming and J lost 7 bases; unmatched junction nucleotides: 10.

CDR3 region: CASSPGSGGNQPQHF. The DNA for the CDR3 is TGTGCCAGCAGCCCGGGGTCGGGAGGCAATCAGCCCCAGCATTTT. The gene calls are TRBV7-2 and TRBJ1-5; unclear D gene. Germline loops: CDR1 SGHTA, CDR2 FQGNSA. Trimming left V 5 bases short and J 2 bases short, with 13 bases between. The CDR3 runs to 15 residues. The whole variable domain, filled in from reference TRBV7-2 and TRBJ1-5, reads GAGVSQSPSNKVTEKGKDVELRCDPISGHTALYWYRQSLGQGLEFLIYFQGNSAPDKSGLPSDRFSAERTGGSVSTLTIQRTQQEDSAVYLCASSPGSGGNQPQHFGDGTRLSIL.

The chain uses TRBV14 and TRBJ2-1, with 12 positions matching TRBD2. The V gene's germline CDR1 is SGHDN and CDR2 FVKESK. The CDR3 spans 20 residues. V lost 0 bases, J lost 4 bases, and 13 bases stayed unmatched. The CDR3 reads CASSQDWWGLAGVRYNEQFF. Written as DNA, the CDR3 is TGTGCCAGCAGCCAAGATTGGTGGGGACTAGCGGGTGTTAGGTACAATGAGCAGTTCTTC.

The chain carries TRBV7-6 and TRBJ1-1, with no clear D. CDR1 SGHVS and CDR2 FNYEAQ come from the germline V gene. The CDR3 consists of 13 residues. Trimming pared 9 bases from V and 1 base from J, leaving 12 bases between. In DNA, the CDR3 is TGTGCCAGAAATGACCACCCGAACACTGAAGCTTTCTTT. Encoded protein: CARNDHPNTEAFF. The variable domain in full, completed from reference TRBV7-6 and TRBJ1-1, reads GAGVSQSPRYKVTKRGQDVALRCDPISGHVSLYWYRQALGQGPEFLTYFNYEAQQDKSGLPNDRFSAERPEGSISTLTIQRTEQRDSAMYRCARNDHPNTEAFFGQGTRLTVV.

V and J are TRBV5-1 and TRBJ1-1, with TRBD1 matching 11 bases. Germline V gene lookup returns CDR1 SGHRS and CDR2 YFSETQ. The CDR3 extends over 16 amino acids. V trimming: 0 bases; J trimming: 1 base; junction bases outside the gene matches: 2. Here the CDR3 reads CASSLGTGGPNTEAFF. CDR3 nucleotides: TGCGCCAGCAGCTTGGGGACAGGGGGCCCGAACACTGAAGCTTTCTTT.

This clone was found many times. The gene calls are TRBV7-9 and TRBJ1-4; D is perhaps TRBD1 (5 bases). This CDR3 spans 16 amino acids. The germline V gene has CDR1 SEHNR and CDR2 FQNEAQ (reference sequence). V was cut by 4 bases and J by 3 bases, with 15 bases left in between. In DNA, the CDR3 is TGTGCCAGCAGCTCGAGAACAGGCCACTCTAATGAAAAACTGTTTTTT. This codes for CASSSRTGHSNEKLFF.

The chain employs TRBV19 and TRBJ2-2; D is unresolved. Germline values: CDR1 LNHDA, CDR2 SQIVND (reference sequence). Trimming left V 1 base short and J 5 bases short, with 11 bases between. This CDR3 comprises 15 residues. CDR3 amino acids: CASSIGNSRTGELFF. The DNA for the CDR3 is TGTGCCAGTAGTATAGGTAATAGCCGGACCGGGGAGCTGTTTTTT.

This chain connects TRBV28 to TRBJ1-5; no clear D gene. The CDR3 consists of 14 residues. V shed 4 bases and J shed 0 bases, with 7 bases lying between them. Germline CDR1 and CDR2: MDHEN and SYDVKM. CDR3 residues: CASSWGDSNQPQHF. In nucleotides, the CDR3 is TGTGCCAGCAGTTGGGGTGATAGCAATCAGCCCCAGCATTTT.

The V gene is TRBV5-6, the J gene TRBJ1-4; 7 positions match TRBD1. In germline, CDR1 is SGHDT, CDR2 YYEEEE. This CDR3 is 14 amino acids long. J lost 8 bases, V lost 0 bases, and 4 bases had no gene match. The DNA of the CDR3 is TGTGCCAGCAGCTTGGAGGGGGCTTGGGAAAAACTGTTTTTT. It translates to CASSLEGAWEKLFF.

Details on this clone: This sample includes further DNA sequences coding for the same CDR3. The rearrangement joins TRBV4-1 to TRBJ1-2; TRBD1 matches at 8 bases. J gave up 8 bases and V 0 bases, and 8 bases lay outside the gene matches. The V gene's germline CDR1 is MGHRA and CDR2 YSYEKL. The CDR3 is made up of 15 amino acids. The CDR3 sequence is CASSQDGQGARGYTF. The CDR3 DNA reads as TGCGCCAGCAGCCAAGACGGTCAGGGGGCTCGGGGCTACACCTTC.

This clone was detected only a few times. The chain couples TRBV7-6 to TRBJ2-3; 11 bases map to TRBD1. Trimming at V came to 5 bases and at J to 4 bases, leaving 2 bases not matched to a gene. CDR3 size: 14 residues. The germline V gene encodes CDR1 SGHVS and CDR2 FNYEAQ. As DNA, the CDR3 is TGTGCCAGCAGCCGGACAGGGGGCGCAGATACGCAGTATTTT. It yields the protein CASSRTGGADTQYF.

V gene TRBV11-2 combines with J gene TRBJ2-5, with 10 positions matching TRBD2. V was pared by 6 bases and J by 2 bases, with 3 bases of the junction left unmatched. CDR1 and CDR2 (germline): SGHAT, FQNNGV. CDR3 length equals 14 residues. Written as DNA, the CDR3 is TGTGCCAGCAGTTCGACTAGCGGGCAAGAGACCCAGTACTTC. It yields the protein CASSSTSGQETQYF. Filled out from reference TRBV11-2 and TRBJ2-5, the complete variable domain reads EAGVAQSPRYKIIEKRQSVAFWCNPISGHATLYWYQQILGQGPKLLIQFQNNGVVDDSQLPKDRFSAERLKGVDSTLKIQPAKLEDSAVYLCASSSTSGQETQYFGPGTRLLVL.

This clone was picked up a small number of times. The chain combines TRBV19 with TRBJ2-1; TRBD2 might be the D (6 bases). Germline CDR1 reads LNHDA; CDR2 reads SQIVND (reference sequence). V lost 10 bases and J lost 0, with 10 bases in between. CDR3 length: 13 amino acids. The CDR3 loop reads CATRLDSYNEQFF. In DNA form, the CDR3 reads TGTGCCACCAGACTAGACTCCTACAATGAGCAGTTCTTC.